The present TCR beta chain was sequenced within a study of blood T cell repertoires in COVID-19. Study at large: There were acute and convalescent COVID-19 samples, and they came from the United States, Italy and Spain. T cells, B-cell-depleted T cells, or PBMCs supplied cDNA or gDNA.

CDR1 MNHNY and CDR2 SVGAGI come from the germline V gene (reference sequence). This CDR3 spans 13 amino acids. Between the trimmed V and J ends, which lost 2 bases and 4 bases, there was a span of 8 bases. Authors' methods: Nucleated cell counts were estimated from reference gene primer amplification. Sequencing was performed with immunoSEQ multiplex PCR; in TCRdb, only in-frame clones are kept and a portion is missing. V, J and clone size are those of that table, while D and trimming were read from the DNA. The sample lists approximately 190,000 clones, roughly 80% seen once, with 15% to 20% in the top ten.

Material for sequencing was peripheral blood. This clonotype originated in a human donor in a cohort sampled during active COVID-19. The rearrangement joins TRBV6-6 to TRBJ1-1; D is perhaps TRBD1 (6 bases). CDR3 DNA sequence: TGTGCCAGCAGTTACAAACAGGGCACTGAAGCTTTCTTT. This sequence encodes CASSYKQGTEAFF.